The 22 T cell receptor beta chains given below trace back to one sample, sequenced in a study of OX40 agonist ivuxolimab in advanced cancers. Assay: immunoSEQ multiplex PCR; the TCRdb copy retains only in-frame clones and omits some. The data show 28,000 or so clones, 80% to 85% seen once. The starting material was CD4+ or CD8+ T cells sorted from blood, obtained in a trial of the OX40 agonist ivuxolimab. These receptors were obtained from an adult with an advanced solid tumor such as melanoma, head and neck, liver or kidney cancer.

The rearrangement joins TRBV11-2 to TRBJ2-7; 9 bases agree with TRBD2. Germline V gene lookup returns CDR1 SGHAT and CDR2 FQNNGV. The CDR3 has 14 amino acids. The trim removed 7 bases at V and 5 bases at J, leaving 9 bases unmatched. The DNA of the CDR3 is TGTGCCAGCATCCCGGGGGCTAGCGGGAACGAGCAGTACTTC. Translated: CASIPGASGNEQYF. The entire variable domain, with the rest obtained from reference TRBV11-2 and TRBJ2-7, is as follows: EAGVAQSPRYKIIEKRQSVAFWCNPISGHATLYWYQQILGQGPKLLIQFQNNGVVDDSQLPKDRFSAERLKGVDSTLKIQPAKLEDSAVYLCASIPGASGNEQYFGPGTRLTVT.

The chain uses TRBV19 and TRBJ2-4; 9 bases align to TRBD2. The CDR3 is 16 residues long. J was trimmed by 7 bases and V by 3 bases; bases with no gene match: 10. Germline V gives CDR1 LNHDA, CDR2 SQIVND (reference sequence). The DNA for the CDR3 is TGTGCCAGTAGTATCGCAGGGAAGGCGGGAGGGAACATTCAGTACTTC. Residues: CASSIAGKAGGNIQYF. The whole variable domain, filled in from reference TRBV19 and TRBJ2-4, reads DGGITQSPKYLFRKEGQNVTLSCEQNLNHDAMYWYRQDPGQGLRLIYYSQIVNDFQKGDIAEGYSVSREKKESFPLTVTSAQKNPTAFYLCASSIAGKAGGNIQYFGAGTRLSVL.

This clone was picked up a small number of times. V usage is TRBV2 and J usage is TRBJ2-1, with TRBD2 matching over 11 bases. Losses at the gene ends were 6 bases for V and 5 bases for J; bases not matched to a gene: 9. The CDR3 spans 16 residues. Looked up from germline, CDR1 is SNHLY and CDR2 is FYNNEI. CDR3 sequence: CASSLLTSGMDNEQFF. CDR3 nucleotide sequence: TGTGCCAGCAGCTTGTTGACTAGCGGGATGGACAATGAGCAGTTCTTC.

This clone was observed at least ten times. The CDR3, as DNA: TGTGCCAGTAGTATCTGGACAGCTAGCAATCAGCCCCAGCATTTT. As protein: CASSIWTASNQPQHF. The gene calls are TRBV19 and TRBJ1-5, with D tentatively TRBD1 (6 bases). Germline V CDR1 and CDR2: LNHDA, SQIVND (reference sequence). Trimming cost V 3 bases and J 0 bases, with 9 bases left between them. The CDR3 contains 15 residues.

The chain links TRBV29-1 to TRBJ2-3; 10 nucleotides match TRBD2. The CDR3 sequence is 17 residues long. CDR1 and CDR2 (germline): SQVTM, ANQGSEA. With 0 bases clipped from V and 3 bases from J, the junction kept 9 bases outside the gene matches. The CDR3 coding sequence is TGCAGCGTTGAAGAAGGGAGCGGGAGGGAGGTAACAGATACGCAGTATTTT. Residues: CSVEEGSGREVTDTQYF.

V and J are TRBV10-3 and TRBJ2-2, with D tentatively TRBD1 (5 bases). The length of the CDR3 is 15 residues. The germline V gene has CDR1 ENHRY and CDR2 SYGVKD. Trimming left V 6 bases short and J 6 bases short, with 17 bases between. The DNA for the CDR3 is TGTGCCATCAGGACCGACAGCTCTGGGGCCGGGGAGCTGTTTTTT. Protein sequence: CAIRTDSSGAGELFF.

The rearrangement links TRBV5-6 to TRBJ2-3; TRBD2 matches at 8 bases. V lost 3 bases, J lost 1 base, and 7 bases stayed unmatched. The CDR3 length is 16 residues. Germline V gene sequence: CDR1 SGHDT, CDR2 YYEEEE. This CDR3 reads CASSWRGATGTDTQYF. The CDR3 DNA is TGTGCCAGCAGCTGGCGGGGGGCGACAGGCACAGATACGCAGTATTTT.

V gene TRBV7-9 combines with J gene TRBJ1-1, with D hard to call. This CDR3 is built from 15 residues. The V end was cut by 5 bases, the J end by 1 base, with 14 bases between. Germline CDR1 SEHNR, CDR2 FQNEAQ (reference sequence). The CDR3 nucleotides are TGTGCCAGCAGCCCTGTCGTCCTGGGGAACACTGAAGCTTTCTTT. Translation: CASSPVVLGNTEAFF.

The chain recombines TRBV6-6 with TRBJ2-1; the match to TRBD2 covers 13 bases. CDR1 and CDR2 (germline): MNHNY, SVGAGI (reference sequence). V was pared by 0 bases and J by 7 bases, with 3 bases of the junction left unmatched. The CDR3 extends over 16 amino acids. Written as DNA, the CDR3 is TGTGCCAGCAGTTACTCCGGGACTAGCGGGGTGAATGAGCAGTTCTTC. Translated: CASSYSGTSGVNEQFF.

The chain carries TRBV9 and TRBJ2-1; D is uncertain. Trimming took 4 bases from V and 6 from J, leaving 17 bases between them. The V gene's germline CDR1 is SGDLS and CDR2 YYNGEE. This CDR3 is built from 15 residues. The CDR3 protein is CASSLKPEHPNEQFF. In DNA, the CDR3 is TGTGCCAGCAGCCTAAAACCGGAGCACCCCAATGAGCAGTTCTTC.

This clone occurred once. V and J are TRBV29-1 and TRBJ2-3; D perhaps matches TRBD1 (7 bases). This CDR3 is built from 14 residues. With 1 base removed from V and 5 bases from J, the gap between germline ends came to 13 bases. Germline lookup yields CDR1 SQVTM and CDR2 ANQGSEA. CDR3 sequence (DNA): TGCAGCGTTGAAGGGCAGGGGGAGGTAGATACGCAGTATTTT. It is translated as CSVEGQGEVDTQYF.

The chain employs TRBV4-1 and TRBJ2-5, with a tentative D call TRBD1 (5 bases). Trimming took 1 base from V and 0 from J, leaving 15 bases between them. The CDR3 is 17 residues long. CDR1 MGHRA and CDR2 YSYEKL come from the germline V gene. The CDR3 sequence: CASSQADTELYQETQYF. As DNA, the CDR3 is TGCGCCAGCAGCCAAGCGGACACTGAATTGTACCAAGAGACCCAGTACTTC.

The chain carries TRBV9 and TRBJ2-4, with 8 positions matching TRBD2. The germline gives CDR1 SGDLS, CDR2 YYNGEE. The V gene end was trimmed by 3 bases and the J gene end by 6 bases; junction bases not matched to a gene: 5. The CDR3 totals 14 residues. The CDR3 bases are TGTGCCAGCAGCGCCTCGGGAGGGAGAAACATTCAGTACTTC. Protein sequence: CASSASGGRNIQYF. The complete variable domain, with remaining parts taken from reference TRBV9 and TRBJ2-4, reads DSGVTQTPKHLITATGQRVTLRCSPRSGDLSVYWYQQSLDQGLQFLIQYYNGEERAKGNILERFSAQQFPDLHSELNLSSLELGDSALYFCASSASGGRNIQYFGAGTRLSVL.

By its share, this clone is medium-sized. The CDR3 protein is CASSRGPGTEAFF. The CDR3 coding sequence is TGCGCCAGCAGCAGGGGGCCGGGGACTGAAGCTTTCTTT. The V gene is TRBV4-3, the J gene TRBJ1-1; TRBD1 matches 7 bases. The germline V gene encodes CDR1 LGHNA and CDR2 YSLEER. With 5 bases clipped from V and 5 bases from J, the junction kept 5 bases outside the gene matches. The CDR3 consists of 13 residues.

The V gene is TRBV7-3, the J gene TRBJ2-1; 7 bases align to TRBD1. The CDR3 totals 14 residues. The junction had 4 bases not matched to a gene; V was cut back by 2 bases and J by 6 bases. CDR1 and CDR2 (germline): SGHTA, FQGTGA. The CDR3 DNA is TGTGCCAGCAGCTTAGAGACAGGGTTCAATGAGCAGTTCTTC. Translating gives CASSLETGFNEQFF.

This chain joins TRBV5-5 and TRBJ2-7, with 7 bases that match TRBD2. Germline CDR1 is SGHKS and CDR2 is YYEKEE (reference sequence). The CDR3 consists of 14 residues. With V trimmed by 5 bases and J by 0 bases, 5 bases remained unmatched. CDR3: CASRPGTISYEQYF. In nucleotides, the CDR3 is TGTGCCAGCAGGCCCGGGACTATCTCCTACGAGCAGTACTTC.

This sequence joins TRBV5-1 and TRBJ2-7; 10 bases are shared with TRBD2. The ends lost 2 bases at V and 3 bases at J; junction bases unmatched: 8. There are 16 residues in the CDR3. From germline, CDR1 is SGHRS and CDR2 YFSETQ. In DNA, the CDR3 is TGCGCCAGCAGCTTACCGGGACTAGCGCTTAACTACGAGCAGTACTTC. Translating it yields CASSLPGLALNYEQYF.

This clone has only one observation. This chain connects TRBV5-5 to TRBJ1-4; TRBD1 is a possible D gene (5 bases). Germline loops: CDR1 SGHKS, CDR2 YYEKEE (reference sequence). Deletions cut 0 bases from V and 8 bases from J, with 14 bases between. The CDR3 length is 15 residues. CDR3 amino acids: CASSLGGTTGEKLFF. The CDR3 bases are TGTGCCAGCAGCTTGGGAGGGACCACGGGCGAAAAACTGTTTTTT. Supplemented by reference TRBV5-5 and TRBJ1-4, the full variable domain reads DAGVTQSPTHLIKTRGQQVTLRCSPISGHKSVSWYQQVLGQGPQFIFQYYEKEERGRGNFPDRFSARQFPNYSSELNVNALLLGDSALYLCASSLGGTTGEKLFFGSGTQLSVL.

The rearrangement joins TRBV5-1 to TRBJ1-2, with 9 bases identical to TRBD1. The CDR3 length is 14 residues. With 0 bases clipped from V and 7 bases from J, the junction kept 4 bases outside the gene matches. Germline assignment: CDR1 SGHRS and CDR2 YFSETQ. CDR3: CASSLDDRGGGYTF. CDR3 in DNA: TGCGCCAGCAGCTTGGATGACAGGGGGGGTGGCTACACCTTC.

The CDR3 bases are TGTGCCTGGAGTGTATCGGGGGAGACCCAGTACTTC. This gives the protein CAWSVSGETQYF. The rearrangement joins TRBV30 to TRBJ2-5, with a possible D match to TRBD2 (5 bases). The CDR3 has 12 residues. Per the germline V gene, CDR1 is GTSNPN and CDR2 is SVGIG (reference sequence). V lost 0 bases and J lost 5, with 7 bases in between.

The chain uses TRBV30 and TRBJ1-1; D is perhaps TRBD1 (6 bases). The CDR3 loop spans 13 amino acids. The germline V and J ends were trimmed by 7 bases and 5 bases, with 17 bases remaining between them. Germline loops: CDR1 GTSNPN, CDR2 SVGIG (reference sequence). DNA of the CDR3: TGTGCCTCCGCGGAGGGGGGAAGGACTGAAGCTTTCTTT. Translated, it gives CASAEGGRTEAFF.

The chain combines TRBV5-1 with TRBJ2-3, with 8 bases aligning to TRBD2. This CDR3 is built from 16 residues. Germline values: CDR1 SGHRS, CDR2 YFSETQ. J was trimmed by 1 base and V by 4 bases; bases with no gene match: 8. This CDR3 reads CASSPGTSWGTDTQYF. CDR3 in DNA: TGCGCCAGCAGCCCCGGGACTAGTTGGGGCACAGATACGCAGTATTTT.